These 20 T cell receptor beta chains originate from one sample sequenced in a study of blood T cell repertoires in COVID-19. Generated by immunoSEQ multiplex PCR, the TCRdb table keeps only in-frame clones and is missing some. The sample has hundreds of thousands of clones; approximately 90% are singletons. Material for sequencing was peripheral blood. These receptors all stem from a man younger than 35 with active or convalescent COVID-19.

The V call is TRBV7-6, the J call TRBJ1-4; 7 positions match TRBD1. In germline, CDR1 is SGHVS, CDR2 FNYEAQ. The CDR3 has 15 amino acids. The V segment lost 5 bases and the J segment 1 base; nucleotides outside the gene matches: 4. CDR3 DNA sequence: TGTGCCAGCAGCCCTAACAGGGGAACTAATGAAAAACTGTTTTTT. Protein: CASSPNRGTNEKLFF. Full variable domain (rest looked up from reference TRBV7-6 and TRBJ1-4): GAGVSQSPRYKVTKRGQDVALRCDPISGHVSLYWYRQALGQGPEFLTYFNYEAQQDKSGLPNDRFSAERPEGSISTLTIQRTEQRDSAMYRCASSPNRGTNEKLFFGSGTQLSVL.

The chain links TRBV27 to TRBJ2-2, with TRBD1 identical over 7 bases. Germline V gene sequence: CDR1 MNHEY, CDR2 SMNVEV (reference sequence). After removal of 4 bases from V and 10 bases from J, the junction contained 6 bases not matched to a gene. The CDR3 has 13 amino acids. For the CDR3, the DNA is TGTGCCAGCAGTTCTTCAGGGGGTTCGGAGCTGTTTTTT. This codes for CASSSSGGSELFF.

This chain joins TRBV28 and TRBJ1-5; D is unresolved. This CDR3 has 13 residues. V was trimmed by 1 base and J by 2 bases, leaving 3 bases between them. Per germline, CDR1 MDHEN and CDR2 SYDVKM. The CDR3 sequence: CASSLSGNQPQHF. CDR3 nucleotides: TGTGCCAGCAGTTTATCGGGCAATCAGCCCCAGCATTTT. The complete variable domain, with remaining parts taken from reference TRBV28 and TRBJ1-5, reads DVKVTQSSRYLVKRTGEKVFLECVQDMDHENMFWYRQDPGLGLRLIYFSYDVKMKEKGDIPEGYSVSREKKERFSLILESASTNQTSMYLCASSLSGNQPQHFGDGTRLSIL.

The gene calls are TRBV15 and TRBJ1-2; 7 bases match TRBD1. The CDR3 extends over 15 amino acids. Germline-derived CDR1 and CDR2 are LNHNV and YYDKDF (reference sequence). The ends lost 5 bases at V and 0 bases at J; junction bases unmatched: 6. The DNA for the CDR3 is TGTGCCACCAGCCGTACAGGGGCGACTAACTATGGCTACACCTTC. This sequence encodes CATSRTGATNYGYTF.

V and J are TRBV3-1 (or the pseudogene TRBV3-2) and TRBJ1-2; TRBD1 aligns across 10 bases. The V gene's germline CDR1 is LGHDT and CDR2 YNNKEL (reference sequence). Germline trimming cut 0 bases from V and 6 bases from J; bases unmatched to any gene: 10. CDR3 length: 17 amino acids. CDR3 bases: TGTGCCAGCAGCCAAGATCTGAGGGGACAGGGGTACGATGGCTACACCTTC. It codes for CASSQDLRGQGYDGYTF.

The V gene is TRBV18, the J gene TRBJ1-2, with D hard to call. The germline V and J ends were trimmed by 5 bases and 5 bases, with 18 bases remaining between them. From germline, CDR1 is KGHSH and CDR2 LQKENI. This CDR3 is built from 15 residues. This chain's CDR3 is CASSGLDASIYGYTF. The CDR3 bases are TGTGCCAGCTCAGGTCTAGACGCGTCGATTTATGGCTACACCTTC.

This sequence joins TRBV10-2 and TRBJ1-1; TRBD1 matches at 8 bases. The J segment lost 0 bases and the V segment lost 2 bases, leaving 2 bases of the junction unmatched. The CDR3 covers 15 residues. Germline CDR1 WSHSY, CDR2 SAAADI. DNA for the CDR3: TGCGCCAGCAGTGAGAGGACAGGGCTGAACACTGAAGCTTTCTTT. Translation: CASSERTGLNTEAFF.

The chain employs TRBV5-4 and TRBJ2-3; 12 bases align to TRBD2. V dropped 1 base and J dropped 1; count of bases not matched to a gene: 1. Germline lookup yields CDR1 SGHNT and CDR2 YYREEE (reference sequence). The CDR3 spans 16 residues. Here the CDR3 DNA reads TGTGCCAGCAGCTTGAGACTAGCGGGGGGCACAGATACGCAGTATTTT. Its protein is CASSLRLAGGTDTQYF.

This chain joins TRBV19 and TRBJ2-7, with 9 bases matching TRBD1. V shed 2 bases, J shed 2 bases, and the junction held 10 bases outside the gene matches. The CDR3 length is 17 residues. Germline CDR1 reads LNHDA; CDR2 reads SQIVND (reference sequence). This CDR3 is CASSITDRGELPYEQYF. Here the CDR3 DNA reads TGTGCCAGTAGTATAACGGACAGGGGCGAATTACCCTACGAGCAGTACTTC.

This chain uses TRBV5-1 with TRBJ1-2; no clear D gene. The ends were cut back, 0 bases at V and 2 bases at J, with 8 bases in the middle. The germline V gene encodes CDR1 SGHRS and CDR2 YFSETQ. This CDR3 contains 14 residues. CDR3 amino acids: CASSLDGRNYGYTF. The CDR3 DNA follows: TGCGCCAGCAGCTTGGATGGGAGAAACTATGGCTACACCTTC.

The chain employs TRBV9 and TRBJ2-1, with 7 bases fitting TRBD2. The CDR3 consists of 17 residues. J lost 4 bases, V lost 0 bases, and 10 bases had no gene match. Germline V gene data show CDR1 as SGDLS and CDR2 as YYNGEE. The CDR3 DNA follows: TGTGCCAGCAGCGTAGCTTCATCGGGGGGACTTTACAATGAGCAGTTCTTC. Encoded protein: CASSVASSGGLYNEQFF.

The rearrangement links TRBV7-8 to TRBJ2-7, with 10 nucleotides matching TRBD2. Trimming cost V 1 base and J 6 bases; bases outside gene matches: 6. The germline V gene encodes CDR1 SGHVS and CDR2 FQNEAQ. The CDR3 length is 15 residues. The CDR3 DNA is TGTGCCAGCAGCTTAGTTGGACTAGCGGCCCGCGAGCAGTACTTC. It specifies CASSLVGLAAREQYF.

V and J are TRBV3-1 (or the pseudogene TRBV3-2) and TRBJ2-3; TRBD2 agrees at 7 bases. V lost 4 bases and J lost 3; bases outside the gene matches: 10. Germline CDR1 reads LGHDT; CDR2 reads YNNKEL (reference sequence). This CDR3 has 16 residues. CDR3 loop: CASSPPPGGRTDTQYF. CDR3 DNA: TGTGCCAGCAGCCCACCCCCGGGAGGAAGGACAGATACGCAGTATTTT.

The chain uses TRBV27 and TRBJ2-1; 8 bases are shared with TRBD2. The CDR3 contains 15 residues. The germline V gene encodes CDR1 MNHEY and CDR2 SMNVEV (reference sequence). V lost 0 bases, J lost 6 bases, and 4 bases stayed unmatched. The CDR3: CASSLSGTRSNEQFF. CDR3 coding DNA: TGTGCCAGCAGTTTATCCGGGACTAGATCCAATGAGCAGTTCTTC.

This rearrangement joins TRBV27 to TRBJ2-1, with D maybe TRBD2 (6 bases). Germline CDR1 reads MNHEY; CDR2 reads SMNVEV (reference sequence). The CDR3 is made up of 15 amino acids. V was clipped by 5 bases and J by 6 bases, with 17 bases between them. The CDR3 loop is CASSGWDSTGNEQFF. The CDR3 bases are TGTGCCAGCAGTGGATGGGACTCTACTGGCAATGAGCAGTTCTTC.

V and J are TRBV10-3 and TRBJ1-2; TRBD1 matches 10 bases. V shed 0 bases, J shed 6 bases, and the junction held 1 base outside the gene matches. The CDR3 totals 14 residues. The germline gives CDR1 ENHRY, CDR2 SYGVKD. CDR3 residues: CAISESGTGDGYTF. The CDR3, as DNA: TGTGCCATCAGTGAGTCAGGGACAGGGGATGGCTACACCTTC.

The rearrangement joins TRBV5-1 to TRBJ2-7, with D possibly being TRBD2 (5 bases). Germline CDR1 is SGHRS and CDR2 is YFSETQ. The CDR3 is 16 amino acids. Trimming took off 4 bases at V and 1 base at J, with 18 bases between the two ends. The DNA for the CDR3 is TGCGCCAGCAGCCCTGGACCCAGCGGTCTTTCCTACGAGCAGTACTTC. It is translated as CASSPGPSGLSYEQYF.

The chain is built from TRBV5-4 and TRBJ2-7, with TRBD2 as a possible D gene (5 bases). This CDR3 has 15 residues. Germline V lookup: CDR1 SGHNT, CDR2 YYREEE (reference sequence). Trimming removed 9 bases from V and 0 bases from J, with 19 bases in between. The CDR3 loop reads CATSIPGSSSYEQYF. In DNA, the CDR3 is TGTGCCACCTCGATTCCGGGATCGAGCTCCTACGAGCAGTACTTC.

The chain is built from TRBV14 and TRBJ1-1; TRBD1 aligns across 7 bases. The CDR3 loop spans 13 amino acids. CDR1 is SGHDN, CDR2 FVKESK, per germline. V lost 3 bases and J lost 8; bases outside the gene matches: 6. The CDR3 reads CASSHVQGREAFF. The DNA of the CDR3 is TGTGCCAGCAGCCATGTACAGGGGAGAGAAGCTTTCTTT.

This chain uses TRBV27 with TRBJ1-5, with TRBD1 matching 11 bases. This CDR3 has 15 residues. Germline lookup yields CDR1 MNHEY and CDR2 SMNVEV (reference sequence). V was clipped by 5 bases and J by 7 bases; unmatched bases: 7. CDR3 protein: CASSPRDRGIQPQHF. The CDR3 DNA is TGTGCCAGCAGTCCGAGGGACAGGGGGATACAGCCCCAGCATTTT.